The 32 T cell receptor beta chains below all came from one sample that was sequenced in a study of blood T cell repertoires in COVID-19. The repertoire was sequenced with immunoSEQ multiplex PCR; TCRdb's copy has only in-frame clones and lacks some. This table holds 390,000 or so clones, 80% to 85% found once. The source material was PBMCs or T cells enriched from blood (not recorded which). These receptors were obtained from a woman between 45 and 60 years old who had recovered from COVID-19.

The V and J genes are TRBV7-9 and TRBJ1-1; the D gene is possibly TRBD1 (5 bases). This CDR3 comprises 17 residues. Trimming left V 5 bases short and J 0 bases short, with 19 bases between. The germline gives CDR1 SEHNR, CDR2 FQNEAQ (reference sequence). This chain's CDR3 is CASSNIGGGLMNTEAFF. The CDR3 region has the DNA TGTGCCAGCAGCAACATCGGTGGGGGACTCATGAACACTGAAGCTTTCTTT.

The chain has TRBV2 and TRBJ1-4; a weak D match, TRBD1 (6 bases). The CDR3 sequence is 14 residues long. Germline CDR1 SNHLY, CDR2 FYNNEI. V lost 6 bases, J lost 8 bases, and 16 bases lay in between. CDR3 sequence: CASRIQGVQEKLFF. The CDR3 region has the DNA TGTGCCAGCAGAATACAGGGAGTACAGGAAAAACTGTTTTTT.

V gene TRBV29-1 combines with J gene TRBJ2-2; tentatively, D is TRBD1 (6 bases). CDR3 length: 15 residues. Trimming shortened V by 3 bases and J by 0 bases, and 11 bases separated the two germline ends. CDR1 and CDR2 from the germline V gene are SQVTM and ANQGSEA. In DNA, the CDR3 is TGCAGCGTTGAGTGGGGGCCCTCGAACACCGGGGAGCTGTTTTTT. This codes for CSVEWGPSNTGELFF.

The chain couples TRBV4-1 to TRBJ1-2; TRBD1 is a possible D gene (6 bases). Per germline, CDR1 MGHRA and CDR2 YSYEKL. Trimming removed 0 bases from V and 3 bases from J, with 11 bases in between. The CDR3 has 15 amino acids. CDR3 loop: CASSQDPNRDYGYTF. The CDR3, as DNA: TGCGCCAGCAGCCAAGATCCTAACAGGGACTATGGCTACACCTTC.

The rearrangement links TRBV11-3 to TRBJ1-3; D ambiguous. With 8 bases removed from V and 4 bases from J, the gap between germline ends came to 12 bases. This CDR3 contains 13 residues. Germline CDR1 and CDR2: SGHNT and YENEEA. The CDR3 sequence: CASSEGGGNTIYF. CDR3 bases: TGTGCCAGCTCCGAGGGCGGCGGAAACACCATATATTTT.

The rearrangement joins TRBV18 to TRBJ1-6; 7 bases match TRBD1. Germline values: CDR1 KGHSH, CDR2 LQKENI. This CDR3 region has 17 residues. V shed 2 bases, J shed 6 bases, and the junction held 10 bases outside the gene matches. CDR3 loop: CASSPVNRGSRNSPLHF. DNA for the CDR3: TGTGCCAGCTCACCAGTTAACAGGGGATCGCGTAATTCACCCCTCCACTTT.

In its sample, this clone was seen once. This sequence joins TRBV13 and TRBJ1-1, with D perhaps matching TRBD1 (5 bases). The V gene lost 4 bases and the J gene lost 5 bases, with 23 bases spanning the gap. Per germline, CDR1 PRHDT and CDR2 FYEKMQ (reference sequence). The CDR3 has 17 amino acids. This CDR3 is CASSSLLIREVGTEAFF. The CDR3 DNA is TGTGCCAGCAGCTCACTACTAATCAGGGAAGTAGGTACTGAAGCTTTCTTT.

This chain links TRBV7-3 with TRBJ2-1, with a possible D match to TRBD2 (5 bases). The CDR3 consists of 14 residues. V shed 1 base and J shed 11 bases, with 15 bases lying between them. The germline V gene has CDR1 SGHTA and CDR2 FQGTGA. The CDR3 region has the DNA TGTGCCAGCAGCTTAAGCCGGCTAGCCTGGAAGCAGTTCTTC. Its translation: CASSLSRLAWKQFF.

The CDR3 protein is CASSYSRVNTGELFF. The CDR3 coding sequence is TGTGCCAGCAGCTATAGCAGGGTCAACACCGGGGAGCTGTTTTTT. This chain links TRBV7-8 with TRBJ2-2; perhaps TRBD1 as D (5 bases). The germline gives CDR1 SGHVS, CDR2 FQNEAQ. With 4 bases removed from V and 2 bases from J, the gap between germline ends came to 11 bases. The length of the CDR3 is 15 residues.

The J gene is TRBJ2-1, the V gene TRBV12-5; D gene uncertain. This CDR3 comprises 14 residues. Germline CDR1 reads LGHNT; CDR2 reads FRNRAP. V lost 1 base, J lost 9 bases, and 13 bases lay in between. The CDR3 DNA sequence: TGTGCTAGTGGTTTGGCAATGACATTGGGTGAGCAGTTCTTC. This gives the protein CASGLAMTLGEQFF.

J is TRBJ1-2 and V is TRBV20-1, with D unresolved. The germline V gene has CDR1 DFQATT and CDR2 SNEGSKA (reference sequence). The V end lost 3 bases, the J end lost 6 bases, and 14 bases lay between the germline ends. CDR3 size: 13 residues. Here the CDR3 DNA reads TGCAGTGCTAGTGTGACTGGAAGCGATGGCTACACCTTC. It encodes CSASVTGSDGYTF.

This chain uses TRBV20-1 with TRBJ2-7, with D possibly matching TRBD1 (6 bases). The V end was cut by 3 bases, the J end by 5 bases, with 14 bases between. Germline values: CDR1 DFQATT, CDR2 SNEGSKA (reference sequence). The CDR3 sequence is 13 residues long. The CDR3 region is CSASSGQRNEQYF. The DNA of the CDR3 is TGCAGTGCTAGTTCCGGACAGAGAAACGAGCAGTACTTC.

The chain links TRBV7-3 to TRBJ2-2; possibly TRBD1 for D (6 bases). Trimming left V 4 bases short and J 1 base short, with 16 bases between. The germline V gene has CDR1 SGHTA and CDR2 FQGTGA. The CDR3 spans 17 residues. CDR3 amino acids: CASSSDGQLKNTGELFF. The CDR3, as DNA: TGTGCCAGCAGCTCAGACGGACAGTTGAAGAACACCGGGGAGCTGTTTTTT. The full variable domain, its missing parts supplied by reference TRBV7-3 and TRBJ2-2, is GAGVSQTPSNKVTEKGKYVELRCDPISGHTALYWYRQSLGQGPEFLIYFQGTGAADDSGLPNDRFFAVRPEGSVSTLKIQRTERGDSAVYLCASSSDGQLKNTGELFFGEGSRLTVL.

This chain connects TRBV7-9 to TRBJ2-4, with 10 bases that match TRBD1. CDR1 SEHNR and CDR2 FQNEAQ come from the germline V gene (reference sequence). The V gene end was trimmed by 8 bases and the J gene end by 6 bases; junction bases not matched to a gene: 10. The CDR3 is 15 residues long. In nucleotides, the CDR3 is TGTGCCAGCGGGAAAGCGGGGGACAGGGGAAACATTCAGTACTTC. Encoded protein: CASGKAGDRGNIQYF.

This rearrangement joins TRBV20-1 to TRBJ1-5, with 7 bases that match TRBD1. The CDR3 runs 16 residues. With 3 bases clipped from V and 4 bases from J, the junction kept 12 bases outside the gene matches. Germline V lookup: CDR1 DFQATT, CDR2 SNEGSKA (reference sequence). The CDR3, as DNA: TGCAGTGCTAGTCCTCCCGACAGGGCGAGTAATCAGCCCCAGCATTTT. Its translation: CSASPPDRASNQPQHF.

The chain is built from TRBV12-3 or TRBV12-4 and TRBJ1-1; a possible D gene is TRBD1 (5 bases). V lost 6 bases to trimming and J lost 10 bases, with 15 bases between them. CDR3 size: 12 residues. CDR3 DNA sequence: TGTGCCAGCAGGCCCCGGGGGGGGACAGCTTTCTTT. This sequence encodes CASRPRGGTAFF.

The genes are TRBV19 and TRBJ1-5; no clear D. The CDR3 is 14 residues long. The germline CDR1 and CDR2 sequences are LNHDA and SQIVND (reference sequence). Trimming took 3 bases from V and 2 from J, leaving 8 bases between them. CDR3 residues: CASSIGWGNQPQHF. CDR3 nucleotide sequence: TGTGCCAGTAGTATCGGGTGGGGCAATCAGCCCCAGCATTTT.

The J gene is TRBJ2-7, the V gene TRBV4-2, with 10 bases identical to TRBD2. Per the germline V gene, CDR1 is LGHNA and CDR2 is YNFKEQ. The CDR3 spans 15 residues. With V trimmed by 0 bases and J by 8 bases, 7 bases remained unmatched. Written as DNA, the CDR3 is TGTGCCAGCAGCCAAGAAGGGCTAGCGGGAGCCCAGCAGTACTTC. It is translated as CASSQEGLAGAQQYF.

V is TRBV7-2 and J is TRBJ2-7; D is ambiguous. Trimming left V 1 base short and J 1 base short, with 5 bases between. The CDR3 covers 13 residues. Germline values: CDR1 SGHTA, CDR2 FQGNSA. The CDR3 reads CASSLVESYEQYF. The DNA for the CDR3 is TGTGCCAGCAGCTTAGTGGAGTCCTACGAGCAGTACTTC. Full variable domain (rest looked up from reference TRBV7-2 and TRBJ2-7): GAGVSQSPSNKVTEKGKDVELRCDPISGHTALYWYRQSLGQGLEFLIYFQGNSAPDKSGLPSDRFSAERTGGSVSTLTIQRTQQEDSAVYLCASSLVESYEQYFGPGTRLTVT.

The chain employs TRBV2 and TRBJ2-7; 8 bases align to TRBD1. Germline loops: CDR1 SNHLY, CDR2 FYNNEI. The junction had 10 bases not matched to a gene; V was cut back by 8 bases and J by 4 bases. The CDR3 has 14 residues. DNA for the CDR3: TGTGCCAGCGGTCCGGACAGGGTTCCGTACGAGCAGTACTTC. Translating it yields CASGPDRVPYEQYF.

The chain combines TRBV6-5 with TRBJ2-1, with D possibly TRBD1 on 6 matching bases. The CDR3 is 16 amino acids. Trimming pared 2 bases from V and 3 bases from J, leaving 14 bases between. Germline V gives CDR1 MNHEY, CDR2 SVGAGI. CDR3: CASSYSPGAHYNEQFF. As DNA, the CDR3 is TGTGCCAGCAGTTACAGTCCAGGGGCCCACTACAATGAGCAGTTCTTC.

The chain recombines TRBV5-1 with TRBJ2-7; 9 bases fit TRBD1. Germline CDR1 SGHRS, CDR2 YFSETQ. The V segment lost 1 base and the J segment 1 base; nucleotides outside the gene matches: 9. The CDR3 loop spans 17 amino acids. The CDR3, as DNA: TGCGCCAGCAGCTTGTCAATAGGGGGGACAGGGTCCTACGAGCAGTACTTC. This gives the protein CASSLSIGGTGSYEQYF. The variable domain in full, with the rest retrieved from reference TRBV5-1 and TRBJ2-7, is KAGVTQTPRYLIKTRGQQVTLSCSPISGHRSVSWYQQTPGQGLQFLFEYFSETQRNKGNFPGRFSGRQFSNSRSEMNVSTLELGDSALYLCASSLSIGGTGSYEQYFGPGTRLTVT.

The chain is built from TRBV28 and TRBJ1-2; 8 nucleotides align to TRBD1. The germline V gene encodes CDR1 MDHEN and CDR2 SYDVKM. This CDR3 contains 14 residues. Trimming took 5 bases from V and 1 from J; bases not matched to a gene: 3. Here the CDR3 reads CASSRQGRNYGYTF. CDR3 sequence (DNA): TGTGCCAGCAGTCGACAGGGGCGTAACTATGGCTACACCTTC.

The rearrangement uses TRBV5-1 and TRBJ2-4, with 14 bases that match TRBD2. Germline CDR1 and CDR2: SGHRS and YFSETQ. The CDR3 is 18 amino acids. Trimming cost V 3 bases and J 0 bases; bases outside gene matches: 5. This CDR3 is CASSSGTSGRLAKNIQYF. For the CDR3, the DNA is TGCGCCAGCAGCTCGGGGACTAGCGGGAGACTAGCCAAAAACATTCAGTACTTC.

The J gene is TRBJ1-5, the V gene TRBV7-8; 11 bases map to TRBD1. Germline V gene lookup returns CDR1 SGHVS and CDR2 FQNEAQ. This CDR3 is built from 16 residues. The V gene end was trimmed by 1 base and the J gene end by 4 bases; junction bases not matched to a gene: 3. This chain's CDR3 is CASSLGTGGQNQPQHF. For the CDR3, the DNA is TGTGCCAGCAGCTTAGGGACAGGGGGCCAAAATCAGCCCCAGCATTTT.

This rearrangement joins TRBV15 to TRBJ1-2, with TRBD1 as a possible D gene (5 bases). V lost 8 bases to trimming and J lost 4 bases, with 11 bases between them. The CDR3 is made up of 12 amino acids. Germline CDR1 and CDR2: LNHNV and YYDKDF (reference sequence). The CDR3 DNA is TGTGCCACCGTAGACAGCCTCTATGGCTACACCTTC. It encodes CATVDSLYGYTF.

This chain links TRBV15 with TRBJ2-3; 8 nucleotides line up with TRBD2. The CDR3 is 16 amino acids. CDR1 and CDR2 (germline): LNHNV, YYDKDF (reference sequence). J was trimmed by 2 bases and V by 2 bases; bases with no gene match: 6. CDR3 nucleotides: TGTGCCACCAGCAGAACGAGAGCGGGGGACACAGATACGCAGTATTTT. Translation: CATSRTRAGDTDTQYF.

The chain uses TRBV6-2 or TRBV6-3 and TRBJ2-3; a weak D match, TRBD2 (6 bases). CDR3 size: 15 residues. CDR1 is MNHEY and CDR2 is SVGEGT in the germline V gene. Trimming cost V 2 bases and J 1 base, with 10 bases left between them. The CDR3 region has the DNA TGTGCCAGCAGTTACAGGGCGGGGCGCACAGATACGCAGTATTTT. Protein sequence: CASSYRAGRTDTQYF.

The CDR3 here is CASSQTLNYEQYF. In nucleotides, the CDR3 is TGTGCCAGCAGCCAGACACTCAACTACGAGCAGTACTTC. This chain joins TRBV3-1 (or the pseudogene TRBV3-2) and TRBJ2-7, with D unresolved. The CDR3 covers 13 residues. Germline CDR1 and CDR2: LGHDT and YNNKEL (reference sequence). Trimming pared 3 bases from V and 3 bases from J, leaving 9 bases between.

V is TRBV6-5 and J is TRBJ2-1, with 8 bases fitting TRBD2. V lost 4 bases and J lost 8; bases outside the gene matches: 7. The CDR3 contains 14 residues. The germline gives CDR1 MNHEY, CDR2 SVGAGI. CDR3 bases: TGTGCCAGCAGTTTTACGGGAGGGTATCATGAGCAGTTCTTC. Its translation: CASSFTGGYHEQFF.

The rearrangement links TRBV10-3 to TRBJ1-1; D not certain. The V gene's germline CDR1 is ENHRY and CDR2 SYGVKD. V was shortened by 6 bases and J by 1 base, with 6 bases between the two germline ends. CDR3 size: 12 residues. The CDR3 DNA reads TGTGCCATCAGCCAGGCGAACACTGAAGCTTTCTTT. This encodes CAISQANTEAFF.

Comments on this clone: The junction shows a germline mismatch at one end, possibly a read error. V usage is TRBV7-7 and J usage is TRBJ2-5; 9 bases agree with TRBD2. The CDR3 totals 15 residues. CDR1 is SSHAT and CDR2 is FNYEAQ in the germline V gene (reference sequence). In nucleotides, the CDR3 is TGTGCTAGCAGCTCCTCTAGCGGGGAGTGGGAGACCCAGTACTTC. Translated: CASSSSSGEWETQYF. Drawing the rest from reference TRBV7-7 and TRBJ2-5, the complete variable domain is GAGVSQSPRYKVTKRGQDVTLRCDPISSHATLYWYQQALGQGPEFLTYFNYEAQPDKSGLPSDRFSAERPEGSISTLTIQRTEQRDSAMYRCASSSSSGEWETQYFGPGTRLLVL.